This TCR beta chain is from a study of OX40 agonist ivuxolimab in advanced cancers. This clone was recorded once. The protocol was immunoSEQ multiplex PCR, while the TCRdb copy is restricted to in-frame clones and leaves out a portion. The table includes 70,000 or so clones, around 83% detected once. This CDR3 spans 15 amino acids. V shed 3 bases and J shed 3 bases, with 11 bases lying between them. Germline V CDR1 and CDR2: KGHSH, LQKENI. The material was CD4+ or CD8+ T cells sorted from blood, obtained in a trial of the OX40 agonist ivuxolimab. The receptor comes from an adult with an advanced solid tumor such as melanoma, head and neck, liver or kidney cancer. This chain uses TRBV18 with TRBJ1-4; maybe TRBD1 (5 bases). The CDR3 nucleotides read TGTGCCAGCTCACCGGCAGGGCGGGCTAATGAAAAACTGTTTTTT. This translates into CASSPAGRANEKLFF.